The 25 T cell receptor beta chains below all came from one sample that was sequenced in a study of blood T cells in healthy people across ages. For the second PCR, which ran for 7 to 11 cycles, a sample-barcoded 5' primer and a J-beta primer mix were used. TCRdb re-called the 5' RACE reads through MiXCR, storing one row per CDR3 protein. The sample lists approximately 1.5 million distinct CDR3 sequences, roughly 43% occurring once. Sequenced material: blood. Receptors originate from a woman aged 18 to 35 in good health.

This clonotype was found once. This chain uses TRBV5-5 with TRBJ2-3; D might be TRBD1 (6 bases). Germline values: CDR1 SGHKS, CDR2 YYEKEE (reference sequence). V shed 0 bases and J shed 4 bases, with 9 bases lying between them. CDR3 length equals 14 residues. CDR3 sequence reads: CASSLGDIPDTQYF. CDR3 DNA: TGTGCCAGCAGCTTGGGGGACATCCCAGATACGCAGTATTTT.

The V and J genes are TRBV4-1 and TRBJ1-2; D possibly corresponds to TRBD1 (5 bases). V was shortened by 5 bases and J by 6 bases, with 19 bases between the two germline ends. Per germline, CDR1 MGHRA and CDR2 YSYEKL. CDR3 length: 15 amino acids. CDR3 in DNA: TGCGCCAGCAGCGTCCCTCTGAGAGGGGAGAATGGCTACACCTTC. Residues: CASSVPLRGENGYTF.

This clonotype was detected a few times. DNA for the CDR3: TGTGCCAGCAGCCAAGAGGTACAGCGGTACAATGAGCAGTTCTTC. This gives the protein CASSQEVQRYNEQFF. The V call is TRBV3-1, the J call TRBJ2-1, with D maybe TRBD2 (5 bases). CDR3 size: 15 residues. Germline CDR1 and CDR2: LGHDT and YNNKEL (reference sequence). V gave up 0 bases and J gave up 4 bases, with 10 bases separating them.

This chain links TRBV4-3 with TRBJ2-6; D uncertain. Germline CDR1 reads LGHNA; CDR2 reads YSLEER. The V gene lost 2 bases and the J gene lost 2 bases, with 16 bases spanning the gap. The CDR3 runs 18 residues. In DNA form, the CDR3 reads TGCGCCAGCAGCCAATCCGCCGGGCAGTACCCTGGGGCCAACGTCCTGACTTTC. It codes for CASSQSAGQYPGANVLTF.

The chain uses TRBV20-1 and TRBJ2-1, with D uncertain. The end of the DNA fits TRBJ2-7 better, so the J call may be wrong. Germline lookup yields CDR1 DFQATT and CDR2 SNEGSKA (reference sequence). The CDR3 has 14 residues. CDR3 DNA sequence: TGCAGTGCTAATTTGCAGAGCCCCTACAATGAGCAGTACTTC. Amino acid sequence: CSANLQSPYNEQYF.

As to this clonotype: A much larger clone sits a single nucleotide away, making a read error possible. This sequence joins TRBV7-2 and TRBJ2-7; D possibly corresponds to TRBD2 (5 bases). V lost 4 bases to trimming and J lost 2 bases, with 15 bases between them. The CDR3 length is 15 residues. The germline gives CDR1 SGHTA, CDR2 FQGNSA. CDR3 DNA sequence: TGTGCCAGCAGCTACCGCTCGGGGAGCCCCTACGAGCAGTACTTC. This gives the protein CASSYRSGSPYEQYF. Together with reference TRBV7-2 and TRBJ2-7, the CDR3 gives the full variable domain: GAGVSQSPSNKVTEKGKDVELRCDPISGHTALYWYRQSLGQGLEFLIYFQGNSAPDKSGLPSDRFSAERTGGSVSTLTIQRTQQEDSAVYLCASSYRSGSPYEQYFGPGTRLTVT.

There are a few counts of this clonotype. The chain links TRBV12-3 or TRBV12-4 to TRBJ2-5, with D perhaps matching TRBD2 (5 bases). Deletions cut 5 bases from V and 11 bases from J, with 24 bases between. The length of the CDR3 is 15 residues. CDR3 in amino acids: CASSPRLTNLGEQYF. The CDR3 coding sequence is TGTGCCAGCAGTCCTCGACTAACAAACTTAGGTGAGCAGTACTTC.

The chain couples TRBV29-1 to TRBJ2-1; D call uncertain. The ends were cut back, 6 bases at V and 4 bases at J, with 10 bases in the middle. This CDR3 has 12 amino acids. Germline V gene data show CDR1 as SQVTM and CDR2 as ANQGSEA. CDR3 in DNA: TGCAGCGTCGCCACTATGTACAATGAGCAGTTCTTC. Its protein is CSVATMYNEQFF.

The chain couples TRBV12-3 or TRBV12-4 to TRBJ2-5; 10 positions agree with TRBD1. V lost 7 bases to trimming and J lost 5 bases; unmatched junction nucleotides: 7. The CDR3 runs to 14 residues. The CDR3 DNA reads TGTGCCAGCAAACTGACAGGGGGCTTGGAGACCCAGTACTTC. As protein: CASKLTGGLETQYF.

The V and J genes are TRBV5-1 and TRBJ2-1; D not resolved. The CDR3 extends over 12 amino acids. Trimming took 0 bases from V and 12 from J, leaving 10 bases between them. CDR1 SGHRS and CDR2 YFSETQ come from the germline V gene. CDR3 DNA: TGCGCCAGCAGCTTGGCCGACGGACCGCAGTTCTTC. It is translated as CASSLADGPQFF.

The chain employs TRBV11-2 and TRBJ2-4; D is perhaps TRBD2 (6 bases). This CDR3 is 15 amino acids long. Germline V gene data show CDR1 as SGHAT and CDR2 as FQNNGV. Trimming stripped 7 bases from V and 13 bases from J, with 26 bases between. CDR3 residues: CASTRRGTSYNEQYF. In DNA form, the CDR3 reads TGTGCCAGCACTAGAAGAGGTACTAGCTACAATGAGCAGTACTTC.

The chain uses TRBV2 and TRBJ2-7; D remains ambiguous. The CDR3 has 11 residues. Trimming stripped 7 bases from V and 2 bases from J, with 6 bases between. The V gene's germline CDR1 is SNHLY and CDR2 FYNNEI. The CDR3 loop is CASTKAYEQYF. CDR3 nucleotide sequence: TGTGCCAGCACAAAGGCCTACGAGCAGTACTTC.

This clonotype was observed a few times. The V gene is TRBV15, the J gene TRBJ2-5; weak D call: TRBD1 (5 bases). CDR1 and CDR2 (germline): LNHNV, YYDKDF (reference sequence). V was trimmed by 0 bases and J by 4 bases, leaving 9 bases between them. The CDR3 runs 14 residues. The CDR3 region has the DNA TGTGCCACCAGCAGAGAAGCTAGGGGAGAGACCCAGTACTTC. Translating it yields CATSREARGETQYF.

This clonotype was detected many times. The CDR3: CASSPGGTSGKNIQYF. In DNA, the CDR3 is TGTGCCAGCAGTCCGGGGGGGACTAGCGGGAAAAACATTCAGTACTTC. The rearrangement links TRBV6-5 to TRBJ2-4; 12 bases align to TRBD2. CDR1 and CDR2 from the germline V gene are MNHEY and SVGAGI. The ends lost 5 bases at V and 4 bases at J; junction bases unmatched: 6. The length of the CDR3 is 16 residues.

The chain joins TRBV28 to TRBJ2-1; possibly TRBD1 or TRBD2 for D (5 bases each). V shed 2 bases and J shed 5 bases, with 7 bases lying between them. The CDR3 loop spans 13 amino acids. Germline V gene data show CDR1 as MDHEN and CDR2 as SYDVKM. CDR3 in DNA: TGTGCCAGCAGTTTAAGGGGACACAATGAGCAGTTCTTC. Residues: CASSLRGHNEQFF.

This sequence joins TRBV6-5 and TRBJ2-1, with D perhaps matching TRBD1 (5 bases). The CDR3 has 13 residues. The germline CDR1 and CDR2 sequences are MNHEY and SVGAGI. V lost 5 bases and J lost 9, with 14 bases in between. For the CDR3, the DNA is TGTGCCAGCAGTGCATATCAGGGATGTGAGCAGTTCTTC. It codes for CASSAYQGCEQFF.

This chain links TRBV20-1 with TRBJ1-2; maybe TRBD1 (5 bases). The CDR3 runs to 14 residues. Per the germline V gene, CDR1 is DFQATT and CDR2 is SNEGSKA (reference sequence). V dropped 1 base and J dropped 5 bases, with 14 bases sitting between them. CDR3 region: CSARATRDGYGYTF. For the CDR3, the DNA is TGCAGTGCTAGAGCCACAAGGGACGGGTATGGCTACACCTTC.

The chain employs TRBV13 and TRBJ2-1; tentatively, D is TRBD2 (5 bases). The length of the CDR3 is 16 residues. V was pared by 2 bases and J by 9 bases, with 20 bases between. The V gene's germline CDR1 is PRHDT and CDR2 FYEKMQ (reference sequence). The CDR3 region has the DNA TGTGCCAGCAGCTTAAAGGTTAGAGGGAATTCGGGTGAGCAGTTCTTC. It translates to CASSLKVRGNSGEQFF.

The chain links TRBV15 to TRBJ2-6; no definite D call. In germline, CDR1 is LNHNV, CDR2 YYDKDF (reference sequence). The CDR3 is 18 residues long. V dropped 1 base and J dropped 6 bases, with 19 bases sitting between them. The CDR3 is CATSRVRPNEYLANVLTF. In DNA, the CDR3 is TGTGCCACCAGCAGAGTCAGACCCAACGAATATTTGGCCAACGTCCTGACTTTC.

The chain links TRBV20-1 to TRBJ1-1, with D possibly TRBD1 on 5 matching bases. V was cut by 6 bases and J by 3 bases, with 11 bases left in between. The CDR3 has 12 amino acids. Per germline, CDR1 DFQATT and CDR2 SNEGSKA (reference sequence). The CDR3 reads CSARPGDTEAFF. CDR3 DNA: TGCAGTGCCCGACCGGGGGACACTGAAGCTTTCTTT.

This clonotype was recorded a few times. The rearrangement links TRBV6-2 or TRBV6-3 to TRBJ1-4; 8 bases line up with TRBD1. With V trimmed by 8 bases and J by 0 bases, 5 bases remained unmatched. CDR3 length: 15 residues. Looked up from germline, CDR1 is MNHEY and CDR2 is SVGEGT. CDR3 nucleotides: TGTGCCAGCTGGGACAGGCGCTCAACTAATGAAAAACTGTTTTTT. Translating it yields CASWDRRSTNEKLFF.

The V call is TRBV20-1, the J call TRBJ1-1; D uncertain. V was pared by 0 bases and J by 5 bases, with 7 bases between. The CDR3 contains 12 residues. Germline CDR1 reads DFQATT; CDR2 reads SNEGSKA (reference sequence). This chain's CDR3 is CSAREQRTEAFF. In DNA form, the CDR3 reads TGCAGTGCTAGAGAACAGAGAACTGAAGCTTTCTTT.

The chain recombines TRBV6-6 with TRBJ1-4, with 8 bases that match TRBD1. Losses at the gene ends were 6 bases for V and 8 bases for J; bases not matched to a gene: 11. The CDR3 is 15 residues long. CDR1 is MNHNY, CDR2 SVGAGI, per germline (reference sequence). CDR3 sequence reads: CASRSTGGVKEKLFF. The CDR3, as DNA: TGTGCCAGCAGGTCCACAGGGGGGGTAAAAGAAAAACTGTTTTTT.

This clonotype came up a few times. Relative to the germline gene, one junction end is altered; a read error may explain this. The rearrangement uses TRBV4-3 and TRBJ2-1; unclear D gene. CDR1 and CDR2 from the germline V gene are LGHNA and YSLEER. The CDR3 loop spans 13 amino acids. CDR3 nucleotide sequence: TGCGCCAGCGGCCACCGGAACTACAATGAGCAGTTCTTC. This sequence encodes CASGHRNYNEQFF.

This chain connects TRBV28 to TRBJ2-3; 9 bases line up with TRBD2. CDR3 length equals 19 residues. Trimming removed 2 bases from V and 2 bases from J; junction bases left unmatched: 14. The germline V gene encodes CDR1 MDHEN and CDR2 SYDVKM. As DNA, the CDR3 is TGTGCCAGCAGTTTAGTATGGAAGAGCGGGGGGCTTTTCACAGATACGCAGTATTTT. Its translation is CASSLVWKSGGLFTDTQYF.